The 26 T cell receptor beta chains given below trace back to one sample, sequenced in a study of blood T cell repertoires in COVID-19. Only in-frame clones appear in the TCRdb table, and some are missing; sequencing was by immunoSEQ multiplex PCR. The data contain nearly 350,000 clones, approximately 90% of them singletons. Sequences were obtained from peripheral blood. These receptors were taken from a woman in her late teens or twenties who had recovered from COVID-19.

The chain carries TRBV19 and TRBJ1-5; unclear D gene. The germline CDR1 and CDR2 sequences are LNHDA and SQIVND (reference sequence). V dropped 5 bases and J dropped 2 bases, with 28 bases sitting between them. This CDR3 spans 20 amino acids. CDR3 sequence reads: CASSPELGGGSVGRNQPQHF. The CDR3 nucleotides are TGTGCCAGTAGTCCTGAGCTGGGTGGTGGAAGCGTTGGTCGCAATCAGCCCCAGCATTTT.

The chain joins TRBV10-3 to TRBJ1-2; tentatively, D is TRBD1 (5 bases). With 10 bases removed from V and 4 bases from J, the gap between germline ends came to 13 bases. The CDR3 is 12 amino acids. The germline V gene has CDR1 ENHRY and CDR2 SYGVKD. CDR3 in amino acids: CATQQEGYGYTF. DNA for the CDR3: TGTGCCACCCAACAGGAAGGCTATGGCTACACCTTC.

This sequence joins TRBV6-2 or TRBV6-3 and TRBJ2-7; 8 bases are a match to TRBD1. The length of the CDR3 is 15 residues. V lost 2 bases and J lost 7; bases outside the gene matches: 10. Germline V gene data show CDR1 as MNHEY and CDR2 as SVGEGT. CDR3 sequence: CASSYAGQGSGEQYV. CDR3 bases: TGTGCCAGCAGTTACGCAGGACAGGGTTCGGGGGAGCAGTACGTC.

CDR3: CASGTPYSNQPQHF. For the CDR3, the DNA is TGTGCCTCCGGGACACCATATAGCAATCAGCCCCAGCATTTT. The chain has TRBV27 and TRBJ1-5; tentative D call: TRBD1 (6 bases). CDR3 length: 14 amino acids. Germline V gene data show CDR1 as MNHEY and CDR2 as SMNVEV (reference sequence). V lost 11 bases and J lost 0, with 14 bases in between.

V and J are TRBV6-5 and TRBJ1-2, with TRBD1 matching 7 bases. The CDR3 runs to 14 residues. The germline V gene has CDR1 MNHEY and CDR2 SVGAGI. The trim removed 6 bases at V and 4 bases at J, leaving 8 bases unmatched. The CDR3 protein is CASSRQGYGYGYTF. CDR3 DNA: TGTGCCAGCAGCCGACAGGGTTATGGCTATGGCTACACCTTC.

In its sample, this clone was seen a few times. The genes are TRBV9 and TRBJ1-1, with D tentatively TRBD1 (5 bases). The CDR3 length is 14 residues. V was shortened by 0 bases and J by 5 bases, with 11 bases between the two germline ends. Germline CDR1 SGDLS, CDR2 YYNGEE. As DNA, the CDR3 is TGTGCCAGCAGCGTAGAACAGGTTAGAACTGAAGCTTTCTTT. Translating gives CASSVEQVRTEAFF.

V is TRBV19 and J is TRBJ2-1; the D gene is possibly TRBD1 (5 bases). Germline V gene data show CDR1 as LNHDA and CDR2 as SQIVND (reference sequence). The CDR3 loop spans 13 amino acids. Trimming pared 5 bases from V and 6 bases from J, leaving 11 bases between. This CDR3 reads CASSLRRVNEQFF. CDR3 nucleotides: TGTGCCAGTAGTCTGCGCAGGGTCAATGAGCAGTTCTTC. The complete variable domain, with remaining parts taken from reference TRBV19 and TRBJ2-1, reads DGGITQSPKYLFRKEGQNVTLSCEQNLNHDAMYWYRQDPGQGLRLIYYSQIVNDFQKGDIAEGYSVSREKKESFPLTVTSAQKNPTAFYLCASSLRRVNEQFFGPGTRLTVL.

This rearrangement joins TRBV4-1 to TRBJ1-2; D possibly corresponds to TRBD1 (5 bases). CDR3 size: 13 residues. Germline lookup yields CDR1 MGHRA and CDR2 YSYEKL. Between the trimmed V and J ends, which lost 1 base and 4 bases, there was a span of 7 bases. Written as DNA, the CDR3 is TGCGCCAGCAGCCAAGCAGGGTCCTATGGCTACACCTTC. Protein product: CASSQAGSYGYTF.

V is TRBV9 and J is TRBJ1-1, with TRBD1 matching over 8 bases. V lost 4 bases, J lost 3 bases, and 11 bases stayed unmatched. This CDR3 comprises 16 residues. In germline, CDR1 is SGDLS, CDR2 YYNGEE. The CDR3 spells CASSPRRQGIDTEAFF. The DNA of the CDR3 is TGTGCCAGCAGCCCAAGAAGACAGGGGATTGACACTGAAGCTTTCTTT.

The chain couples TRBV27 to TRBJ1-2; the D gene is possibly TRBD1 (5 bases). Between the trimmed V and J ends, which lost 4 bases and 4 bases, there was a span of 13 bases. The germline gives CDR1 MNHEY, CDR2 SMNVEV (reference sequence). CDR3 length: 14 amino acids. The CDR3 region is CASSYLGGSYGYTF. The DNA for the CDR3 is TGTGCCAGCAGTTATCTCGGGGGAAGCTATGGCTACACCTTC.

The chain carries TRBV3-1 (or the pseudogene TRBV3-2) and TRBJ1-2, with TRBD1 as a possible D gene (5 bases). Germline CDR1 and CDR2: LGHDT and YNNKEL (reference sequence). CDR3 length equals 15 residues. V gave up 4 bases and J gave up 0 bases, with 12 bases separating them. CDR3 coding DNA: TGTGCCAGCAGCCCCGTGGCAGGGACTAACTATGGCTACACCTTC. As protein: CASSPVAGTNYGYTF.

The chain combines TRBV24-1 with TRBJ1-1; D is unclear. CDR1 and CDR2 (germline): KGHDR, SFDVKD. This CDR3 region has 16 residues. Trimming took off 2 bases at V and 1 base at J, with 13 bases between the two ends. The CDR3 here is CATSDSSDFPNTEAFF. DNA of the CDR3: TGTGCCACCAGTGATTCCTCGGACTTCCCGAACACTGAAGCTTTCTTT.

The chain couples TRBV6-5 to TRBJ2-1; no clear D. CDR1 is MNHEY, CDR2 SVGAGI, per germline. The CDR3 runs 13 residues. Trimming left V 0 bases short and J 6 bases short, with 6 bases between. CDR3 in DNA: TGTGCCAGCAGTTACTCGACTCTCAATGAGCAGTTCTTC. It is translated as CASSYSTLNEQFF.

V gene TRBV10-3 combines with J gene TRBJ1-3; 9 bases align to TRBD1. The V segment lost 7 bases and the J segment 0 bases; nucleotides outside the gene matches: 13. CDR1 ENHRY and CDR2 SYGVKD come from the germline V gene. The CDR3 loop spans 18 amino acids. Written as DNA, the CDR3 is TGTGCCATCATTTTCATACCGGGACAGGGAACCTCTGGAAACACCATATATTTT. Translating it yields CAIIFIPGQGTSGNTIYF.

This clone was seen only once. V and J are TRBV4-3 and TRBJ1-1, with a weak D call TRBD1 (6 bases). The V and J ends lost 0 bases and 8 bases respectively, with 13 bases between them. The CDR3 runs to 14 residues. Germline CDR1 and CDR2: LGHNA and YSLEER. CDR3 sequence reads: CASSQEGTLKEAFF. CDR3 bases: TGCGCCAGCAGCCAAGAAGGGACACTGAAAGAAGCTTTCTTT.

This rearrangement joins TRBV7-2 to TRBJ2-3; D gene unclear. The germline V gene has CDR1 SGHTA and CDR2 FQGNSA. The V gene lost 1 base and the J gene lost 3 bases, with 11 bases spanning the gap. The CDR3 contains 15 residues. CDR3 in DNA: TGTGCCAGCAGCTTAGGCACCCCGAGGACAGATACGCAGTATTTT. Its translation: CASSLGTPRTDTQYF. The entire variable domain, with the rest obtained from reference TRBV7-2 and TRBJ2-3, is as follows: GAGVSQSPSNKVTEKGKDVELRCDPISGHTALYWYRQSLGQGLEFLIYFQGNSAPDKSGLPSDRFSAERTGGSVSTLTIQRTQQEDSAVYLCASSLGTPRTDTQYFGPGTRLTVL.

CDR3 sequence reads: CASSTSAGWGELFF. Here the CDR3 DNA reads TGCGCCAGCAGCACCTCCGCGGGGTGGGGGGAGCTGTTTTTT. The rearrangement links TRBV4-1 to TRBJ2-2; a possible D gene is TRBD2 (6 bases). CDR1 is MGHRA, CDR2 YSYEKL, per germline. The CDR3 is 14 amino acids. The ends were cut back, 5 bases at V and 8 bases at J, with 15 bases in the middle.

The chain joins TRBV19 to TRBJ2-1, with 11 bases fitting TRBD2. Unmatched junction bases numbered 6, after V lost 5 bases and J lost 0 bases. The CDR3 consists of 17 residues. Germline values: CDR1 LNHDA, CDR2 SQIVND (reference sequence). CDR3 nucleotides: TGTGCCAGTAGTGAAAGACTAGCGGGGCGCTCCTACAATGAGCAGTTCTTC. Translating it yields CASSERLAGRSYNEQFF.

J is TRBJ2-3 and V is TRBV10-3, with TRBD2 matching 11 bases. Germline V gene data show CDR1 as ENHRY and CDR2 as SYGVKD. This CDR3 spans 16 amino acids. V lost 7 bases and J lost 3; bases outside the gene matches: 9. The CDR3 is CAINGGSGRGTDTQYF. Here the CDR3 DNA reads TGTGCCATCAACGGTGGTAGCGGGAGGGGAACAGATACGCAGTATTTT.

V and J are TRBV2 and TRBJ2-1; 7 positions match TRBD2. This CDR3 contains 16 residues. Germline V gene sequence: CDR1 SNHLY, CDR2 FYNNEI. J gave up 8 bases and V 5 bases, and 15 bases lay outside the gene matches. CDR3 nucleotides: TGTGCCAGCAGTTCCCAAACTAGCGTGAGTGGGGATGAGCAGTTCTTC. As protein: CASSSQTSVSGDEQFF.

This rearrangement joins TRBV3-1 (or the pseudogene TRBV3-2) to TRBJ2-3; TRBD2 matches at 8 bases. The J segment lost 4 bases and the V segment lost 0 bases, leaving 9 bases of the junction unmatched. The V gene's germline CDR1 is LGHDT and CDR2 YNNKEL (reference sequence). The CDR3 sequence is 17 residues long. In nucleotides, the CDR3 is TGTGCCAGCAGCCAAGATATTCTAGCGGGTTGGTCAGATACGCAGTATTTT. This encodes CASSQDILAGWSDTQYF.

V usage is TRBV21-1 and J usage is TRBJ2-2; the D segment call TRBD2 is taken from the table without a DNA check. TRBV21-1 has pseudogene status. This CDR3 comprises 19 residues. The CDR3 coding sequence is TGTGCCAGCAGCAATGGCGGGCAGGCGTACGGGACGAACACCGGGGAGCTGTTTTTT. Its protein is CASSNGGQAYGTNTGELFF.

As to this clone: The sample carries other DNA sequences with the same CDR3. The chain employs TRBV6-2 or TRBV6-3 and TRBJ1-5; tentative D call: TRBD1 (6 bases). From germline, CDR1 is MNHEY and CDR2 SVGEGT. V was pared by 5 bases and J by 2 bases, with 7 bases between. The CDR3 is 13 amino acids. CDR3 in DNA: TGTGCCAGCAGTAGGACAGGCAATCAGCCCCAGCATTTT. Protein: CASSRTGNQPQHF.

This sequence joins TRBV19 and TRBJ2-2, with D maybe TRBD2 (5 bases). CDR1 and CDR2 (germline): LNHDA, SQIVND (reference sequence). The CDR3 runs to 16 residues. Trimming stripped 10 bases from V and 4 bases from J, with 22 bases between. The CDR3 protein is CATVSPLGPGTGELFF. Written as DNA, the CDR3 is TGTGCCACCGTATCCCCACTAGGGCCGGGCACCGGGGAGCTGTTTTTT.

V usage is TRBV2 and J usage is TRBJ2-1; 11 bases fit TRBD2. This CDR3 comprises 14 residues. CDR1 is SNHLY and CDR2 is FYNNEI in the germline V gene. V lost 6 bases and J lost 12; bases outside the gene matches: 10. CDR3 loop: CASRRIAGGQAQFF. The CDR3 DNA reads as TGTGCCAGCAGAAGGATAGCGGGAGGGCAAGCGCAGTTCTTC.

This chain's CDR3 is CAHELARAYEQYV. In DNA, the CDR3 is TGTGCCCACGAACTAGCGAGGGCCTACGAGCAGTACGTC. V usage is TRBV6-5 and J usage is TRBJ2-7; 7 bases are shared with TRBD2. J gave up 2 bases and V 11 bases, and 9 bases lay outside the gene matches. CDR3 length: 13 residues. Germline-derived CDR1 and CDR2 are MNHEY and SVGAGI.